A selection of T cell receptor beta chains follows, all from one sample in a study of regulatory T cells in long-lasting Graves disease. TCRdb ran MiXCR on the multiplex PCR reads and lists one entry per CDR3 protein. The profile shows more than 400,000 distinct CDR3 sequences, under 20% of them singletons. The same data also went into a second study, on T cells in Graves' hyperthyroidism and ophthalmopathy.

The sample in question was peripheral blood mononuclear cells (PBMCs), obtained at new diagnosis, from a patient treated with antithyroid drugs. The receptors were sampled from a man aged 35 to 55 with Graves disease. Both conserved end residues are part of each CDR3. A D gene is named only where the DNA matches it firmly. Size tells how often a clone was seen (once, few, many) or the class of an expanded clone, and some rows leave it out.

clone_size	v_call	j_call	d_call	cdr3_aa	cdr3_nt
many	TRBV24-1	TRBJ2-3	-	CATSDGGDDTQYF	TGTGCCACCAGTGATGGCGGGGATGATACGCAGTATTTT
few	TRBV12-3/TRBV12-4	TRBJ2-5	TRBD2	CANSFASGSIETQYF	TGTGCCAACAGTTTCGCTAGCGGGAGTATCGAGACCCAGTACTTC
many	TRBV7-9	TRBJ2-2	-	CASSLVLGNTGELFF	TGTGCCAGCAGCTTAGTTCTCGGGAACACCGGGGAGCTGTTTTTT
many	TRBV28	TRBJ2-7	TRBD2	CASSPRQRDGEQYF	TGTGCCAGCAGTCCTCGTCAGCGGGATGGAGAGCAGTACTTC
many	TRBV5-1	TRBJ2-7	TRBD2	CASSLETSQAEQYF	TGCGCCAGCAGCTTGGAGACTAGCCAAGCCGAGCAGTACTTC
few	TRBV10-1	TRBJ2-1	-	CASSGRLGESRENEQFF	TGCGCCAGCAGTGGGAGATTGGGGGAATCCAGAGAGAATGAGCAGTTCTTC
many	TRBV20-1	TRBJ2-7	TRBD2	CSAELAGVVNSYEQYF	TGCAGTGCGGAGCTAGCGGGAGTAGTGAATTCCTACGAGCAGTACTTC
many	TRBV20-1	TRBJ2-5	TRBD2	CSARRAGGRETQYF	TGCAGTGCTAGGCGAGCGGGAGGCCGGGAGACCCAGTACTTC
-	TRBV30	TRBJ1-1	TRBD1	CAWRNLDRGLTEAFF	TGTGCCTGGAGGAACCTAGACAGGGGGTTGACTGAAGCTTTCTTC
-	TRBV19	TRBJ2-7	TRBD2	CASSIPGLAGTQYF	TGTGCCAGTAGTATACCAGGACTAGCGGGAACGCAGTACTTC
few	TRBV5-1	TRBJ2-1	TRBD2	CASSATLGLAMTNEQFF	TGCGCCAGCAGCGCAACTCTGGGACTAGCGATGACCAATGAGCAGTTCTTC
few	TRBV14	TRBJ2-2	-	CASSQGARGGELFF	TGTGCCAGCAGCCAAGGGGCCAGAGGCGGGGAGCTGTTTTTT
many	TRBV20-1	TRBJ2-7	TRBD2	CSAREVAGGTYEQYF	TGCAGTGCTAGAGAGGTAGCGGGTGGGACCTACGAGCAGTACTTC
many	TRBV5-1	TRBJ2-3	-	CASSLVGGVLTDTQYF	TGCGCCAGCAGCTTGGTGGGCGGGGTACTCACAGATACGCAGTATTTT
-	TRBV29-1	TRBJ2-1	TRBD2	CSAQGTSGTYNEQFF	TGCAGCGCCCAGGGGACTAGCGGTACCTACAATGAGCAGTTCTTC
-	TRBV4-1	TRBJ1-2	-	CASSHPPEGDYGYTF	TGCGCCAGCAGCCATCCCCCAGAAGGTGACTATGGCTACACCTTC
many	TRBV7-2	TRBJ2-7	TRBD2	CASSQGLVSEQYF	TGTGCCAGCAGCCAGGGACTAGTCTCCGAGCAGTACTTC
-	TRBV7-9	TRBJ2-7	-	CASSRGDNFFEQYF	TGTGCCAGCAGCCGGGGGGACAATTTTTTCGAGCAGTACTTC
few	TRBV9	TRBJ2-1	-	CASSVEKGSYNEQFF	TGTGCCAGCAGCGTAGAAAAGGGCTCCTACAATGAGCAGTTCTTC
few	TRBV5-1	TRBJ2-3	-	CASSLGTQALADTQYF	TGCGCCAGCAGCTTGGGGACTCAGGCTTTGGCAGATACGCAGTATTTT
many	TRBV28	TRBJ2-7	-	CASSLAVEQYF	TGTGCCAGCAGTTTGGCGGTCGAGCAGTACTTC
many	TRBV27	TRBJ1-2	TRBD1	CASSLGQGNGYTF	TGTGCCAGCAGCTTAGGACAGGGGAATGGCTACACCTTC
few	TRBV20-1	TRBJ1-5	TRBD1	CSAGQANQPQHF	TGCAGTGCGGGACAGGCTAATCAGCCCCAGCATTTT
many	TRBV11-1	TRBJ2-2	-	CASSRNTGNAGELFF	TGTGCCAGCAGCCGAAACACAGGGAACGCCGGGGAGCTGTTTTTT
few	TRBV28	TRBJ1-1	-	CASSLIGASTEAFF	TGTGCCAGCAGTTTGATCGGGGCGAGCACTGAAGCTTTCTTT
many	TRBV2	TRBJ2-7	-	CASRSGVYEQYF	TGTGCCAGCAGATCAGGGGTATACGAGCAGTACTTC
many	TRBV5-6	TRBJ2-3	TRBD2	CASSPGTMTTDTQYF	TGTGCCAGCAGCCCCGGGACTATGACCACAGATACGCAGTATTTT
many	TRBV12-3/TRBV12-4	TRBJ2-2	TRBD2	CASRSGLAGGPYTGELFF	TGTGCCAGCAGATCGGGACTAGCGGGAGGGCCGTACACCGGGGAGCTGTTTTTT
-	TRBV19	TRBJ2-6	-	CASQDRSGANVLTF	TGTGCCAGCCAGGACAGATCTGGGGCCAACGTCCTGACTTTC
-	TRBV18	TRBJ2-6	TRBD1	CASSRGQVRTNVLTF	TGTGCCAGCTCACGGGGACAGGTCCGGACCAACGTCCTGACTTTC
many	TRBV5-5	TRBJ2-7	TRBD1	CASSLWDRAFSEQYF	TGTGCCAGCAGCTTATGGGACAGGGCTTTCTCCGAGCAGTACTTC
many	TRBV20-1	TRBJ2-1	TRBD2	CSAREGSGRAGNEQFF	TGCAGTGCTAGAGAGGGGAGCGGGAGGGCGGGAAATGAGCAGTTCTTC
many	TRBV12-3/TRBV12-4	TRBJ2-6	-	CASSFYGANVLTF	TGTGCCAGCAGTTTTTATGGGGCCAACGTCCTGACTTTC